This TCR beta chain was sequenced during a study of blood T cell repertoires in COVID-19. The CDR3 is 16 amino acids. V shed 3 bases and J 4 bases; nucleotides not matched to a gene: 9. Per germline, CDR1 SGHRS and CDR2 YFSETQ. TCRdb's copy holds only in-frame clones and misses some; the assay was immunoSEQ multiplex PCR. The table has roughly 190,000 clones, 80% to 90% seen once. V gene TRBV5-1 combines with J gene TRBJ2-5; 10 bases fit TRBD1. Source material: peripheral blood. The receptor was derived from a man in his fifties or sixties with active or convalescent COVID-19. The CDR3 loop reads CASSSMGQGYGETQYF. CDR3 DNA sequence: TGCGCCAGCAGCTCGATGGGACAGGGGTATGGAGAGACCCAGTACTTC.